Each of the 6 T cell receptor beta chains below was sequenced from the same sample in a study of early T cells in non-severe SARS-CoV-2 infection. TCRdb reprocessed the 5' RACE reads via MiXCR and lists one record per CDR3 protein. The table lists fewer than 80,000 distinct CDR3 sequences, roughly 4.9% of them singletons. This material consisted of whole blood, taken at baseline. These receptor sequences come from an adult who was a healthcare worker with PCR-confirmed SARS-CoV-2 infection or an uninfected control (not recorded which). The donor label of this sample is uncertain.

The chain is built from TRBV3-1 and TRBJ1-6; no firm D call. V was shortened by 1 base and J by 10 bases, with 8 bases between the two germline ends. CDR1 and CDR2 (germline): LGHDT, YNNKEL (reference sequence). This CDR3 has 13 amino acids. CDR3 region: CASSQATMSPLHF. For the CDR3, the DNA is TGTGCCAGCAGCCAAGCCACTATGTCACCCCTCCACTTT.

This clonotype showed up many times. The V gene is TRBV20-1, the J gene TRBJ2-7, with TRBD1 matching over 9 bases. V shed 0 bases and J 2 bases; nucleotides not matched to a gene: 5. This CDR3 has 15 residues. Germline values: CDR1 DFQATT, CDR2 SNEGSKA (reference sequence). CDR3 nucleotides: TGCAGTGCTAGAGATTCCCGGACAGGGGCCTACGAGCAGTACTTC. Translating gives CSARDSRTGAYEQYF.

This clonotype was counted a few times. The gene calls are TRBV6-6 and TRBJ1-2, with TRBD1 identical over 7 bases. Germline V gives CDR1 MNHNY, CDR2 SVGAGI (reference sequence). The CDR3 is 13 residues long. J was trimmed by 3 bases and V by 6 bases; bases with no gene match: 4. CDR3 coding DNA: TGTGCCAGCAGCCGGGACAGTTACTATGGCTACACCTTC. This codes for CASSRDSYYGYTF.

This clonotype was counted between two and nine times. The CDR3 here is CASRLDPGHFTDTQYF. The CDR3 region has the DNA TGTGCAAGTCGCTTAGACCCGGGACACTTCACAGATACGCAGTATTTT. The chain combines TRBV12-2 with TRBJ2-3; TRBD1, the D gene given by the table, was not confirmed from the DNA. TRBV12-2 counts as a pseudogene. The CDR3 runs 16 residues.

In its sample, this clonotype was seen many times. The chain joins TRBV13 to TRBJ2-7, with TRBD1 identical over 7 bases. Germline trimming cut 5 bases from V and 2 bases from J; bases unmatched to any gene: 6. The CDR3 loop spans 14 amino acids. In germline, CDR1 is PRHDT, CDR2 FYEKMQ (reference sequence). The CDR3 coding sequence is TGTGCCAGCAGCAAGGACAGGCTAGCCTACGAGCAGTACTTC. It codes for CASSKDRLAYEQYF.

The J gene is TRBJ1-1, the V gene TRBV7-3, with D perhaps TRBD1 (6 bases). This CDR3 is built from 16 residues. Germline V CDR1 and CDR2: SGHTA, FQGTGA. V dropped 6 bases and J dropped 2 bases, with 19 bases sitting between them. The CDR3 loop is CASSFTGQSDNTEAFF. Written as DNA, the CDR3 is TGTGCCAGCAGTTTTACAGGGCAGTCGGATAACACTGAAGCTTTCTTT. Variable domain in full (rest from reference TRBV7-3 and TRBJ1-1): GAGVSQTPSNKVTEKGKYVELRCDPISGHTALYWYRQSLGQGPEFLIYFQGTGAADDSGLPNDRFFAVRPEGSVSTLKIQRTERGDSAVYLCASSFTGQSDNTEAFFGQGTRLTVV.